This T cell receptor (beta chain) is from a study of STAT5B mutations in CD4+ large granular lymphocyte leukemia. Authors' processing steps: The detection floor for productive clonotype frequency was 2.59 x 10-5. Only in-frame clones appear in the TCRdb table, and some are missing; sequencing was by immunoSEQ multiplex PCR. V and J calls and clone size follow that table, whereas D and trimming were derived from the DNA. The table has around 30,000 clones, around 80% seen once; the top ten hold more than 2%. The receptor was derived from a human donor in good health. The sequenced material came from CD4+ T cells from blood buffy coats.

The DNA for the CDR3 is TGTGCCTGGAGTGCTCCCCGTCTGACCCAGTACTTC. This sequence encodes CAWSAPRLTQYF. V usage is TRBV30 and J usage is TRBJ2-5; no clear D. Germline CDR1 is GTSNPN and CDR2 is SVGIG (reference sequence). V gave up 1 base and J gave up 7 bases, with 10 bases separating them. The CDR3 has 12 residues. The full variable domain, in which reference TRBV30 and TRBJ2-5 provide the parts outside the CDR3, is SQTIHQWPATLVQPVGSPLSLECTVEGTSNPNLYWYRQAAGRGLQLLFYSVGIGQISSEVPQNLSASRPQDRQFILSSKKLLLSDSGFYLCAWSAPRLTQYFGPGTRLLVL.